The clone carrying this T cell receptor (beta chain) was found once. These data originate in a study of blood T cell repertoires in COVID-19. Study context: PBMCs, B-cell-depleted T cells, or T cells provided the cDNA or gDNA that made up the material.

The repertoire was sequenced with immunoSEQ multiplex PCR; TCRdb's copy has only in-frame clones and lacks some. Here the sample spans 190,000 or so clones, around nine tenths being singletons. The CDR3 has 15 amino acids. Germline V gene data show CDR1 as LGHDT and CDR2 as YNNKEL (reference sequence). The V and J ends lost 0 bases and 8 bases, in that order; junction bases with no gene match: 6. The source of this sequence is a man in his forties with active or convalescent COVID-19. The gene calls are TRBV3-1 (or the pseudogene TRBV3-2) and TRBJ1-4; 7 positions match TRBD1. The sequencing sample was made of peripheral blood. CDR3 bases: TGTGCCAGCAGCCAAGATCTTACAGGGGAGGAAAAACTGTTTTTT. Translated, it gives CASSQDLTGEEKLFF.